Shown below are 10 T cell receptor beta chains from a single sample sequenced in a study of T cell repertoires in cytomegalovirus infection. The antigens these receptors bind are not known. TCRdb independently ran MiXCR on the reads; one entry per CDR3 protein. The sample holds some 940,000 distinct CDR3 sequences, about a third seen once. Here the sequenced sample was cultured CD8+ T cells from PBMCs, taken from culture after CMV antigen stimulation. These receptors were collected from a human donor in good health (CMV status not recorded). Some clones in this sample may be carry-over from other donors' samples.

The rearrangement joins TRBV27 to TRBJ1-6; no definite D call. The CDR3 is 16 amino acids. V was pared by 7 bases and J by 3 bases, with 16 bases between. CDR1 and CDR2 from the germline V gene are MNHEY and SMNVEV (reference sequence). The CDR3 DNA reads as TGTGCCAGCACTCTTTTGACACCCAACTATAATTCACCCCTCCACTTT. Protein sequence: CASTLLTPNYNSPLHF.

The chain is built from TRBV4-3 and TRBJ1-2, with TRBD1 matching over 8 bases. The V and J ends lost 3 bases and 8 bases, in that order; junction bases with no gene match: 5. CDR3 length equals 13 residues. Looked up from germline, CDR1 is LGHNA and CDR2 is YSLEER. CDR3 DNA: TGCGCCAGCAGCCATCCAGGGGGCTGGGGCTACACCTTC. Translated, it gives CASSHPGGWGYTF.

A few counts support this clonotype. This sequence joins TRBV7-6 and TRBJ1-6; 10 nucleotides align to TRBD1. The V and J ends lost 4 bases and 9 bases, in that order; junction bases with no gene match: 3. The CDR3 is 14 residues long. The germline CDR1 and CDR2 sequences are SGHVS and FNYEAQ. In nucleotides, the CDR3 is TGTGCCAGCAGCTCCGGGACAGGGGTTTCACCCCTCCACTTT. It specifies CASSSGTGVSPLHF.

This clonotype was seen more than once but under ten times. CDR3 nucleotide sequence: TGCGCCAGCAGCCAAGGCACAGGGGGACAAGAGACCCAGTACTTC. The encoded protein is CASSQGTGGQETQYF. The chain has TRBV4-3 and TRBJ2-5, with 8 bases that match TRBD1. After removal of 1 base from V and 2 bases from J, the junction contained 3 bases not matched to a gene. From germline, CDR1 is LGHNA and CDR2 YSLEER. CDR3 length: 15 residues.

The rearrangement uses TRBV7-9 and TRBJ2-1, with D uncertain. CDR3 length: 12 amino acids. The germline V and J ends were trimmed by 5 bases and 6 bases, with 8 bases remaining between them. Germline CDR1 SEHNR, CDR2 FQNEAQ (reference sequence). Written as DNA, the CDR3 is TGTGCCAGCAGCCCGAACCCCAATGAGCAGTTCTTC. It specifies CASSPNPNEQFF.

The rearrangement uses TRBV12-3 or TRBV12-4 and TRBJ2-2; TRBD1 matches 8 bases. J lost 6 bases, V lost 3 bases, and 6 bases had no gene match. The CDR3 totals 15 residues. The CDR3 sequence is CASSFQDREAGELFF. CDR3 DNA: TGTGCCAGCAGTTTCCAGGACAGGGAGGCCGGGGAGCTGTTTTTT.

To note about this clonotype: One junction end disagrees with the germline gene, perhaps due to a read error. The CDR3 sequence: CASSSHGNELKPF. The CDR3 DNA follows: TGTGCCAGCAGCTCACACGGTAATGAACTTAAGCCCTTT. The genes are TRBV11-2 and TRBJ1-1; no firm D call. Per germline, CDR1 SGHAT and CDR2 FQNNGV. The CDR3 has 13 residues.

The chain combines TRBV6-2 or TRBV6-3 with TRBJ1-2; perhaps TRBD1 as D (5 bases). Germline values: CDR1 MNHEY, CDR2 SVGEGT. The CDR3 loop spans 12 amino acids. V was cut by 6 bases and J by 5 bases, with 10 bases left in between. CDR3: CASREGTYGYTF. In DNA, the CDR3 is TGTGCCAGCAGAGAGGGGACGTATGGCTACACCTTC.

This clonotype was recorded a few times. The rearrangement joins TRBV12-3 or TRBV12-4 to TRBJ1-5; D uncertain. V lost 10 bases and J 7 bases, leaving 17 bases between the germline ends. This CDR3 has 13 residues. As DNA, the CDR3 is TGTGCCATCTCCTCAATAGTGGCCCAGCCCCAGCATTTT. Encoded protein: CAISSIVAQPQHF.

The chain joins TRBV9 to TRBJ1-2; 7 bases agree with TRBD1. The CDR3 is 15 amino acids. The germline CDR1 and CDR2 sequences are SGDLS and YYNGEE. V lost 0 bases and J lost 1; bases outside the gene matches: 3. In DNA, the CDR3 is TGTGCCAGCAGCGTAGGACAGGGAGTTAACTATGGCTACACCTTC. It yields the protein CASSVGQGVNYGYTF.